A single sample is the source of the 16 T cell receptor beta chains below, sequenced in a study of beta chain features in type 1 diabetes. Expressed TCRB transcripts were sequenced after all isolated RNA was converted to cDNA. The protocol was immunoSEQ multiplex PCR, while the TCRdb copy is restricted to in-frame clones and leaves out a portion. The sample includes 350,000 to 400,000 clones, roughly 12% of them seen just once. Antigens for these TCRs are unknown. General observations from the study: In all four CD4+ subsets, TCRB CDR3 length was significantly, moderately reduced in type 1 diabetes.

What was sequenced was naive CD4+ T cells from blood. Every receptor here comes from a woman aged 18-30 years with type 1 diabetes.

The V call is TRBV7-2, the J call TRBJ2-7; TRBD1 matches at 11 bases. The CDR3 has 15 residues. CDR1 SGHTA and CDR2 FQGNSA come from the germline V gene. Unmatched junction bases numbered 7, after V lost 5 bases and J lost 4 bases. The CDR3 protein is CASSAHRDRGYEQYF. CDR3 DNA: TGTGCCAGCAGCGCCCACCGGGACAGGGGGTACGAGCAGTACTTC.

This clone was seen only a few times. The chain carries TRBV18 and TRBJ1-1; a possible D gene is TRBD1 (6 bases). V was cut by 8 bases and J by 0 bases, with 10 bases left in between. There are 13 residues in the CDR3. Germline values: CDR1 KGHSH, CDR2 LQKENI. CDR3 sequence (DNA): TGTGCCAGCCGGGGGGACATGAACACTGAAGCTTTCTTT. This encodes CASRGDMNTEAFF.

This clone showed up just a few times. The chain recombines TRBV7-9 with TRBJ1-4, with 7 bases that match TRBD2. Matching the DNA end better, TRBJ2-2 makes the J call doubtful. The CDR3 totals 12 residues. Germline assignment: CDR1 SEHNR and CDR2 FQNEAQ (reference sequence). Here the CDR3 DNA reads TGTGCCAGCAGCCCGGGGGGTATGGAGCTGTTTTTT. Residues: CASSPGGMELFF.

This clone came up a few times. V usage is TRBV27 and J usage is TRBJ2-1; 9 nucleotides agree with TRBD2. This CDR3 has 17 residues. The V gene's germline CDR1 is MNHEY and CDR2 SMNVEV (reference sequence). V was clipped by 3 bases and J by 10 bases; unmatched bases: 16. CDR3 sequence: CASSFRSASGAPREQFF. CDR3 in DNA: TGTGCCAGCAGTTTCCGTTCGGCTAGCGGGGCCCCCAGGGAGCAGTTCTTC.

This sequence joins TRBV28 and TRBJ1-2; D is uncertain. This CDR3 is built from 15 residues. Trimming took off 7 bases at V and 4 bases at J, with 19 bases between the two ends. Germline lookup yields CDR1 MDHEN and CDR2 SYDVKM. CDR3 coding DNA: TGTGCCAGCACACAGCCACCGCCCAAGGTCTATGGCTACACCTTC. Translated, it gives CASTQPPPKVYGYTF.

This clone came up a few times. The V and J genes are TRBV4-1 and TRBJ2-7; possibly TRBD1 for D (6 bases). V dropped 7 bases and J dropped 3 bases, with 19 bases sitting between them. Looked up from germline, CDR1 is MGHRA and CDR2 is YSYEKL. This CDR3 is built from 15 residues. CDR3 protein: CASNERWDTDYEQYF. CDR3 in DNA: TGCGCCAGCAATGAACGATGGGACACCGACTACGAGCAGTACTTC.

This clone was detected a few times. This chain links TRBV7-9 with TRBJ1-2; 11 bases agree with TRBD1. V gave up 5 bases and J gave up 7 bases; unmatched junction bases: 12. CDR1 and CDR2 (germline): SEHNR, FQNEAQ (reference sequence). This CDR3 is 16 amino acids long. CDR3 DNA sequence: TGTGCCAGCAGCCCGCCGGGACAGGGGGGCTACGGTGGCTACACCTTC. This codes for CASSPPGQGGYGGYTF. The full variable domain, its missing parts supplied by reference TRBV7-9 and TRBJ1-2, is DTGVSQNPRHKITKRGQNVTFRCDPISEHNRLYWYRQTLGQGPEFLTYFQNEAQLEKSRLLSDRFSAERPKGSFSTLEIQRTEQGDSAMYLCASSPPGQGGYGGYTFGSGTRLTVV.

The chain couples TRBV25-1 to TRBJ2-7, with 10 nucleotides matching TRBD2. V trimming: 5 bases; J trimming: 5 bases; junction bases outside the gene matches: 12. This CDR3 region has 16 residues. Germline V gene lookup returns CDR1 MGHDK and CDR2 SYGVNS. CDR3 sequence: CASSRPEAGGRDEQYF. The CDR3 coding sequence is TGTGCCAGCAGTCGGCCTGAAGCGGGAGGGCGAGACGAGCAGTACTTC.

This clone occurred a few times. The chain links TRBV19 to TRBJ2-2; 7 positions match TRBD1. Germline CDR1 and CDR2: LNHDA and SQIVND (reference sequence). The length of the CDR3 is 14 residues. Trimming took 8 bases from V and 5 from J; bases not matched to a gene: 8. The CDR3 DNA reads TGTGCCAGTGCCTCGGGACAGTTTACCGGGGAGCTGTTTTTT. It yields the protein CASASGQFTGELFF.

The chain carries TRBV5-1 and TRBJ2-5; tentatively, D is TRBD2 (6 bases). The CDR3 covers 14 residues. Trimming pared 2 bases from V and 1 base from J, leaving 9 bases between. In germline, CDR1 is SGHRS, CDR2 YFSETQ. The CDR3 DNA reads TGCGCCAGCAGCTTCGTGGAGGGCCAAGAGACCCAGTACTTC. It encodes CASSFVEGQETQYF.

This chain joins TRBV4-1 and TRBJ2-1, with TRBD2 matching 9 bases. The CDR3 runs 20 residues. Germline lookup yields CDR1 MGHRA and CDR2 YSYEKL. V gave up 5 bases and J gave up 4 bases; unmatched junction bases: 21. The CDR3 reads CASSLQVASGNRGLYNEQFF. As DNA, the CDR3 is TGCGCCAGCAGCTTACAGGTCGCTAGCGGGAATCGCGGGCTATACAATGAGCAGTTCTTC.

This chain connects TRBV18 to TRBJ1-1, with 11 bases that match TRBD1. The CDR3 runs to 16 residues. Looked up from germline, CDR1 is KGHSH and CDR2 is LQKENI. The V and J ends lost 6 bases and 4 bases, in that order; junction bases with no gene match: 10. CDR3 nucleotide sequence: TGTGCCAGCTCTTACATTCCCGGGACAGGGGGCACTGAAGCTTTCTTT. Encoded protein: CASSYIPGTGGTEAFF.

This clone was observed a handful of times. V is TRBV18 and J is TRBJ1-4, with TRBD1 matching over 8 bases. Germline V gives CDR1 KGHSH, CDR2 LQKENI. V trimming: 8 bases; J trimming: 8 bases; junction bases outside the gene matches: 7. The CDR3 is made up of 13 amino acids. CDR3 loop: CASKDRADEKLFF. The CDR3 DNA follows: TGTGCCAGCAAGGACAGGGCTGACGAAAAACTGTTTTTT.

This clone was counted only a few times. V gene TRBV6-8 combines with J gene TRBJ1-1; D is uncertain. V was shortened by 8 bases and J by 4 bases, with 14 bases between the two germline ends. The germline V gene encodes CDR1 MNHGY and CDR2 SAAAGT. CDR3 size: 13 residues. Written as DNA, the CDR3 is TGTGCCAGCGACCAGACGACTTGCACTGAAGCTTTCTTT. This translates into CASDQTTCTEAFF.

This chain uses TRBV6-5 with TRBJ2-1, with 12 bases matching TRBD2. With 6 bases clipped from V and 9 bases from J, the junction kept 0 bases outside the gene matches. The CDR3 consists of 12 residues. The germline V gene has CDR1 MNHEY and CDR2 SVGAGI. The CDR3 sequence: CASRTSGGEQFF. DNA of the CDR3: TGTGCCAGCAGGACTAGCGGGGGTGAGCAGTTCTTC.

This clone was seen only a few times. The rearrangement uses TRBV6-5 and TRBJ1-1; D is uncertain. The ends were cut back, 6 bases at V and 5 bases at J, with 10 bases in the middle. CDR1 and CDR2 from the germline V gene are MNHEY and SVGAGI. This CDR3 has 12 amino acids. The CDR3 here is CASRALRTEAFF. In DNA form, the CDR3 reads TGTGCCAGCAGAGCACTTCGAACTGAAGCTTTCTTT.